Given below is one T cell receptor (beta chain) in context. There are 16 residues in the CDR3. Germline V gene data show CDR1 as SGHRS and CDR2 as YFSETQ. The V gene end was trimmed by 2 bases and the J gene end by 9 bases; junction bases not matched to a gene: 13. In the original processing: By means of reference gene primer amplification, nucleated cell counts were estimated. Clones were sequenced by immunoSEQ multiplex PCR, and TCRdb holds only the in-frame ones, with some missing. The V and J calls and the clone size are those of that table, but D and trimming were determined from the DNA. Of roughly 200,000 clones listed, 70% to 80% are singletons. The sample is drawn from a study of blood T cell repertoires in COVID-19. Across the whole study: Spain, Italy and the United States supplied samples that represented acute and convalescent COVID-19. T cells, B-cell-depleted T cells, or PBMCs supplied cDNA or gDNA.

This clonotype was obtained from a man in his forties or fifties who had recovered from COVID-19. The chain carries TRBV5-1 and TRBJ2-1; 8 nucleotides align to TRBD1. Sequencing input: peripheral blood. The CDR3 reads CASSFPRDRFIIEQFF. The DNA for the CDR3 is TGCGCCAGCAGCTTCCCTCGGGACAGGTTCATCATTGAGCAGTTCTTC.